Detailed here is one T cell receptor beta chain. What it recognizes is unknown. Genomic DNA was employed as the template in profiling TCR beta VDJ and CDR3. TCRdb called the reads again in MiXCR, with one record for every CDR3 protein. Among 150,000 to 200,000 distinct CDR3 sequences listed, around three fifths were seen once. This record belongs to a study of CD8+CD57+ T cells in acquired aplastic anemia. In the study overall: The average for DNA from sorted CD4+ and CD8+ cells was around 3.5 ug.

Regarding the study as a whole: The number of CD8+ CDR3 sequences shared by patients and controls was around 30. CD8+ Simpson's diversity did not differ significantly between patients and controls.

Sequenced: sorted CD4+, CD8+, or CD8+CD57+ T cells (not recorded which) from PBMCs. This TCR was sampled from a human donor with severe aplastic anemia or a healthy control (not recorded which).

CDR3 in amino acids: CASSIVDRAGQPQHF. The CDR3 DNA is TGTGCCAGTAGTATAGTGGACAGGGCTGGTCAGCCCCAGCATTTT. This sequence joins TRBV19 and TRBJ1-5; 8 bases agree with TRBD1. From germline, CDR1 is LNHDA and CDR2 SQIVND (reference sequence). The CDR3 covers 15 residues. Trimming took 1 base from V and 6 from J; bases not matched to a gene: 5.